The entry that follows covers one T cell receptor beta chain sequence. Use of 60 Vbeta and 13 Jbeta primers characterized the PCR. TCRdb keeps only in-frame clones here, not all; method: immunoSEQ multiplex PCR. The sample lists over 200,000 clones; more than 70% were seen once. V was pared by 5 bases and J by 6 bases, with 14 bases between. The CDR3 totals 13 residues. Germline V gene lookup returns CDR1 SGHNT and CDR2 YENEEA. These data originate in a study of cytomegalovirus exposure and HLA in healthy donors. What was sequenced was PBMCs. The chain couples TRBV11-3 to TRBJ2-7, with D perhaps matching TRBD2 (6 bases). The clonotype originates from a human donor in good health. The DNA of the CDR3 is TGTGCCAGCAGCATCACCGGGACTCTCGAGCAGTACTTC. This sequence encodes CASSITGTLEQYF.